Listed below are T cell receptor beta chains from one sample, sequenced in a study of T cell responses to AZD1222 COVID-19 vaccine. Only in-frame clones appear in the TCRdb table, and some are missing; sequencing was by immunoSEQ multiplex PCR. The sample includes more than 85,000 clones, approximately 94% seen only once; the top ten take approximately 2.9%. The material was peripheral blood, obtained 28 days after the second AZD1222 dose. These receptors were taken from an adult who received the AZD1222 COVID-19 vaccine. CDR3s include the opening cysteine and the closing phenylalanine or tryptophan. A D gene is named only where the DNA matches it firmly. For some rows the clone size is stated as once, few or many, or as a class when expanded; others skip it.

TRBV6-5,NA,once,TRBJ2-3,CASRHGSSTDTQYF,TGTGCCAGCAGGCACGGTTCTAGCACAGATACGCAGTATTTT
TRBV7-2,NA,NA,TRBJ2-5,CASSLAQPWETQYF,TGTGCCAGCAGCTTAGCCCAGCCCTGGGAGACCCAGTACTTC
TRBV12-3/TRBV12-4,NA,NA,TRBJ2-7,CASSVGAYEQYF,TGTGCCAGCAGTGTCGGGGCCTACGAGCAGTACTTC
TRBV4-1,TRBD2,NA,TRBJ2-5,CASSQRLAGGQETQYF,TGCGCCAGCAGCCAACGCCTAGCGGGAGGTCAAGAGACCCAGTACTTC
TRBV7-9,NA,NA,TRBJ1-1,CASSFSLGDWAFF,TGTGCCAGCAGCTTCAGCTTGGGGGACTGGGCTTTCTTT
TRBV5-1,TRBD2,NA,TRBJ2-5,CASSPELAGVKTQYF,TGCGCCAGCAGCCCGGAACTAGCGGGAGTGAAGACCCAGTACTTC
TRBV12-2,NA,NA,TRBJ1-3,CASRPDFGFGNTIYF,NA
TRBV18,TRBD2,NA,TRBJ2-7,CASSASGLADAYEQYF,TGTGCCAGCTCAGCCTCCGGACTAGCGGATGCCTACGAGCAGTACTTC
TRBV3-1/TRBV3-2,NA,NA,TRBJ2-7,CASSDGGMEQYF,TGTGCCAGCAGCGACGGCGGAATGGAGCAGTACTTC
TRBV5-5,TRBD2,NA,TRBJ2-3,CASSFLAGTDTQYF,TGTGCCAGCAGCTTCCTAGCGGGAACAGATACGCAGTATTTT
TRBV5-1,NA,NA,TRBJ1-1,CASSLSFTLEAFF,TGCGCCAGCAGCTTGTCGTTCACATTAGAAGCTTTCTTT
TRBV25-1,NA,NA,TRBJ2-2,CASSEHITGVNTGELFF,TGTGCCAGCAGTGAGCATATAACGGGAGTGAACACCGGGGAGCTGTTTTTT
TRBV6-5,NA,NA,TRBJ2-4,CATTAQLAKNIQYF,TGTGCCACCACGGCACAGCTAGCCAAAAACATTCAGTACTTC
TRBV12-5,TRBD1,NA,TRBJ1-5,CASGRQGDNQPQHF,TGTGCTAGTGGCCGACAGGGCGACAATCAGCCCCAGCATTTT
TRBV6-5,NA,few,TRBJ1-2,CASGLRANYGYTF,TGTGCCAGCGGGCTTCGGGCCAACTATGGCTACACCTTC
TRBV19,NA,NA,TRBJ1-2,CASSMKGLNYGYTF,TGTGCCAGTAGTATGAAGGGGTTAAACTATGGCTACACCTTC
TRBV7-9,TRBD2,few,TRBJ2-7,CASSRGASGSSYEQYF,TGTGCCAGCAGCCGCGGGGCTAGCGGGAGCTCCTACGAGCAGTACTTC
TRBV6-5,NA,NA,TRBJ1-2,CASFLEAGGYTF,TGTGCCAGCTTTTTAGAGGCTGGGGGCTACACCTTC
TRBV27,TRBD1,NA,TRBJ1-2,CASSLWGRGQGGYTF,TGTGCCAGCAGTTTATGGGGCAGGGGGCAGGGTGGCTACACCTTC
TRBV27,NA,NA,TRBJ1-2,CASSTGAGYGYTF,TGTGCCAGCAGTACGGGCGCCGGCTATGGCTACACCTTC
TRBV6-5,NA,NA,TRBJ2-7,CASSRSGGASYEQYF,TGTGCCAGCAGCCGCTCAGGCGGTGCGTCCTACGAGCAGTACTTC
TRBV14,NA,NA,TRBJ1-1,CASSQGKNTEAFF,TGTGCCAGCAGCCAGGGCAAAAACACTGAAGCTTTCTTT
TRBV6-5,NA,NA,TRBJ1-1,CASSPVDTRNTEAFF,TGTGCCAGCAGCCCAGTGGACACGAGAAACACTGAAGCTTTCTTT
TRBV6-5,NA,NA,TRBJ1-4,CASNTGLTPGKLFF,TGTGCCAGCAATACGGGACTTACACCGGGAAAACTGTTTTTT
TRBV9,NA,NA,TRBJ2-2,CASSVRVVDTGELFF,TGTGCCAGCAGCGTAAGGGTTGTGGACACCGGGGAGCTGTTTTTT
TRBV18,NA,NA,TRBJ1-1,CASSKGENTEAFF,TGTGCCAGCTCAAAGGGAGAGAACACTGAAGCTTTCTTT
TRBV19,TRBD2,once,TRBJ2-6,CASNILASGVKRANVLTF,TGTGCCAGTAACATACTGGCTAGCGGGGTTAAGAGGGCCAACGTCCTGACTTTC
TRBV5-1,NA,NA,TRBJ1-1,CASSSQGSEAFF,TGCGCCAGCAGCTCGCAGGGGTCTGAAGCTTTCTTT
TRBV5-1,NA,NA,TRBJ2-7,CASTVGTSSYEQYF,TGCGCCAGCACCGTGGGTACAAGCTCCTACGAGCAGTACTTC
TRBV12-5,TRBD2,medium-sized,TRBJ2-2,CASGLVYLLAGANTGELFF,TGTGCTAGTGGTTTGGTGTATTTACTAGCGGGAGCTAACACCGGGGAGCTGTTTTTT
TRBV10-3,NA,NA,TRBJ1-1,CAISEPGTYTEAFF,TGTGCCATCAGTGAACCGGGGACCTACACTGAAGCTTTCTTT
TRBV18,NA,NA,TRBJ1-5,CASSRGGQGSQPQHF,TGTGCCAGCTCACGGGGAGGGCAGGGAAGTCAGCCCCAGCATTTT
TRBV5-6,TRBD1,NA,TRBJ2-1,CASSLGGDRQFF,TGTGCCAGCAGCTTGGGTGGGGACAGGCAGTTCTTC
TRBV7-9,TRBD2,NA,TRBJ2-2,CASSRGTSDGELFF,TGTGCCAGCAGCCGAGGGACTAGCGACGGGGAGCTGTTTTTT
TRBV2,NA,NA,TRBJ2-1,CASSETAQFF,TGTGCCAGCAGTGAAACAGCGCAGTTCTTC
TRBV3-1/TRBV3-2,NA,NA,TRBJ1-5,CASSQRGRANQPQHF,TGTGCCAGCAGCCAAAGAGGGCGAGCGAATCAGCCCCAGCATTTT
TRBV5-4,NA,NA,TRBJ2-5,CASSPGQGKGSGTYQETQYF,TGTGCCAGCAGCCCCGGACAGGGAAAGGGTAGCGGGACGTACCAAGAGACCCAGTACTTC
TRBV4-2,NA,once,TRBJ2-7,CASSQVGAYEQYF,TGTGCCAGCAGCCAAGTTGGGGCCTACGAGCAGTACTTC